These T cell receptor beta chains were read from a single sample in a study of blood T cell repertoires in COVID-19. The repertoire was sequenced with immunoSEQ multiplex PCR; TCRdb's copy has only in-frame clones and lacks some. Among approximately 140,000 clones, about nine tenths were seen once, and the ten largest hold 4% to 5%. Sequencing was performed on peripheral blood. All receptors derive from a woman aged 55-69 years with active or convalescent COVID-19. Each CDR3 is given with its conserved first and last residue. The D gene is left open where the match is weak. Rows may omit the clone size; those that give it use once, few, many or a size class.

>TRBD1|TRBJ2-1|TRBV7-8|.
TGTGCCAGCAGCTTAGACGCGGGACAGGGGGGCGATTGTCAGTTCTTC
CASSLDAGQGGDCQFF
>TRBD2|TRBJ2-1|TRBV7-6|.
TGTGCCAGCAGCCCCCTAGCGGGGGGGCACAATGAGCAGTTCTTC
CASSPLAGGHNEQFF
>.|TRBJ2-1|TRBV19|.
TGTGCCAGTACCCCTTATTGGACAGACCACAATGAGCAGTTCTTC
CASTPYWTDHNEQFF
>.|TRBJ2-1|TRBV7-9|.
TGTGCCAGCAGCACCGGGACAGAGCAGTTCTTC
CASSTGTEQFF
>.|TRBJ1-3|TRBV19|.
TGTGCCAGTAGTACCCTATCGACAGCCATCTCTGGAAACACCATATATTTT
CASSTLSTAISGNTIYF
>.|TRBJ2-7|TRBV7-9|once
TGTGCCAGCAGCCCCGACAGCACCTCCTACGAGCAGTACTTC
CASSPDSTSYEQYF
>TRBD2|TRBJ2-3|TRBV7-9|.
TGTGCCAGCAGCCCGAGCGGGACCACAGATACGCAGTATTTT
CASSPSGTTDTQYF
>.|TRBJ2-7|TRBV11-3|.
TGTGCCAGCAGCTTAGTAGGCGGGTACGAGCAGTACTTC
CASSLVGGYEQYF
>.|TRBJ2-7|TRBV30|.
TGTGCCTGGAGTCCCCTAGGGGACGAGCAGTACTTC
CAWSPLGDEQYF
>TRBD1|TRBJ1-1|TRBV29-1|.
TGCAGCGTGGACAGGGGGGTAACTGAAGCTTTCTTT
CSVDRGVTEAFF
>.|TRBJ1-1|TRBV4-1|.
TGCGCCAGCTCTAGGGGCGGGGAACACACTGAAGCTTTCTTT
CASSRGGEHTEAFF
>.|TRBJ2-1|TRBV24-1|.
TGTGCCACCAGTGATCCAGCCCGGGGGATCAATGAGCAGTTCTTC
CATSDPARGINEQFF
>.|TRBJ2-5|TRBV7-9|.
TGTGCCAGCAGCTCGGAGGAGACCCAGTACTTC
CASSSEETQYF
>TRBD2|TRBJ2-2|TRBV10-3|.
TGTGCCATCAGAAGCGGGGGGTACACCGGGGAGCTGTTTTTT
CAIRSGGYTGELFF
>TRBD2|TRBJ2-7|TRBV11-2|.
TGTGCCAGCAGCCAAGGTAGCGGGGGGTGGTACGAGCAGTACTTC
CASSQGSGGWYEQYF
>TRBD1|TRBJ2-1|TRBV7-2|.
TGTGCCAGCAGCCTCGGACAGGGACGTTTGGGGAACGAGCAGTTCTTC
CASSLGQGRLGNEQFF
>.|TRBJ2-6|TRBV5-1|.
TGCGCCAGCAGCTTCGATAGGGGGGGAGCTGGGGCCAACGTCCTGACTTTC
CASSFDRGGAGANVLTF
>.|TRBJ2-2|TRBV7-3|once
TGTGCCAGCAGCCTAGGCTTCACCGGGGAGCTGTTTTTT
CASSLGFTGELFF
>TRBD2|TRBJ2-5|TRBV12-5|.
TGTGCTAGCCTAGCGGGGAATCAAGAGACCCAGTACTTC
CASLAGNQETQYF
>.|TRBJ1-2|TRBV7-9|few
TGTGCCAGCAGCTTTGGGGGGGCGGCTGGCTACACCTTC
CASSFGGAAGYTF
>.|TRBJ1-4|TRBV10-2|.
TGCGCCAGCAGTGAGCCTGGCGGGGGGGTGAAAAGAAAACTGTTTTTT
CASSEPGGGVKRKLFF
>TRBD1|TRBJ1-1|TRBV19|few
TGTGCCAGTAGCCCCCAGGGGGCGAACACTGAAGCTTTCTTT
CASSPQGANTEAFF
>.|TRBJ1-5|TRBV3-1/TRBV3-2|.
TGTGCCAGCAGCCAAGCCACAGCTGGTCAGCCCCAGCATTTT
CASSQATAGQPQHF
>.|TRBJ2-3|TRBV4-2|.
TGTGCCAGCAGCCGTATGCTAGCGGAGGGGGGGGATACGCAGTATTTT
CASSRMLAEGGDTQYF
>.|TRBJ1-2|TRBV7-9|.
TGTGCCAGCAGCTTACCAGGGAACTATGGCTACACCTTC
CASSLPGNYGYTF
>.|TRBJ1-1|TRBV13|.
TGTGCCAGCAGGACCCGTACGGCAGGGGAGGCTTTCTTT
CASRTRTAGEAFF
>TRBD1|TRBJ2-7|TRBV19|.
TGTGCCAGTAGCCGCACAGGGGTCCACGAGCAGTACTTC
CASSRTGVHEQYF
>TRBD1|TRBJ1-3|TRBV4-1|.
TGCGCCAGCAGCCAAGATAAGGGGGTGACAGGGACTGGAAACACCATATATTTT
CASSQDKGVTGTGNTIYF
>TRBD2|TRBJ2-1|TRBV6-5|.
TGTGCCGGGCGGCCGGGGCTAGCGGGGGGTAATGAGCAGTTCTTC
CAGRPGLAGGNEQFF
>.|TRBJ2-7|TRBV4-3|.
TGCGCCAGCAGCCAAGATCTTGAGGTCCACGAGCAGTACTTC
CASSQDLEVHEQYF
>.|TRBJ1-2|TRBV10-3|.
TGTGCCATCATTACAGGGTCTTCCTACACCTTC
CAIITGSSYTF
>TRBD1|TRBJ2-6|TRBV19|.
TGTGCCAGTAGTAGGGACAGCATTTCTGGGGCCAACGTCCTGACTTTC
CASSRDSISGANVLTF
>.|TRBJ2-3|TRBV29-1|.
TGCAGCGTTGTACCGGGACACAGCACAGATACGCAGTATTTT
CSVVPGHSTDTQYF
>.|TRBJ2-1|TRBV2|once
TGTGCCAGTAGCCATACGGGGGACTCCTACAATGAGCAGTTCTTC
CASSHTGDSYNEQFF
>.|TRBJ1-4|TRBV10-3|.
TGTGCCATCAGTGGGACACCGAATGAAAAACTGTTTTTT
CAISGTPNEKLFF